The 4 T cell receptor beta chains given below trace back to one sample, sequenced in a study of blood T cell repertoires in COVID-19. The repertoire was sequenced with immunoSEQ multiplex PCR; TCRdb's copy has only in-frame clones and lacks some. The sample gives over 200,000 clones, 80% to 95% of which show up once; over 0.75% is in the top ten. Sample: peripheral blood. The source of these receptors is a man in his sixties with COVID-19, enrolled during active disease.

The chain couples TRBV29-1 to TRBJ2-3, with 9 bases identical to TRBD2. This CDR3 has 16 residues. Unmatched junction bases numbered 10, after V lost 1 base and J lost 5 bases. Germline V gives CDR1 SQVTM, CDR2 ANQGSEA. CDR3 residues: CSVEGAGGPWGDTQYF. For the CDR3, the DNA is TGCAGCGTTGAAGGGGCGGGAGGGCCTTGGGGAGATACGCAGTATTTT.

This chain uses TRBV12-3 or TRBV12-4 with TRBJ1-2; D gene ambiguous. The V end lost 8 bases, the J end lost 8 bases, and 12 bases lay between the germline ends. The CDR3 sequence is 11 residues long. The CDR3 loop is CASGNGLGYTF. In nucleotides, the CDR3 is TGTGCCAGCGGAAACGGGTTGGGCTACACCTTC.

J is TRBJ1-3 and V is TRBV9; TRBD1 matches at 7 bases. The CDR3 sequence is 14 residues long. V trimming: 2 bases; J trimming: 7 bases; junction bases outside the gene matches: 6. Germline-derived CDR1 and CDR2 are SGDLS and YYNGEE. The CDR3 DNA reads as TGTGCCAGCAGCGTCGATTCAGGGGGGAACACCATATATTTT. Its translation: CASSVDSGGNTIYF.

The chain recombines TRBV7-3 with TRBJ2-2; 9 bases align to TRBD2. The CDR3 length is 17 residues. CDR1 and CDR2 (germline): SGHTA, FQGTGA. V lost 1 base and J lost 5; bases outside the gene matches: 8. CDR3 bases: TGTGCCAGCAGCTTAAGAAAGACTAGCGGCGCTACCGGGGAGCTGTTTTTT. As protein: CASSLRKTSGATGELFF.